This entry lists 2 T cell receptor beta chains sequenced from one sample in a study of early T cells in non-severe SARS-CoV-2 infection. Via MiXCR, TCRdb re-called the 5' RACE reads, giving one row per CDR3 protein. The data show over 35,000 distinct CDR3 sequences, roughly 4.8% seen once. Sequencing used whole blood. The receptors come from an adult who was a healthcare worker with PCR-confirmed SARS-CoV-2 infection or an uninfected control (not recorded which).

This clonotype appeared once. The V call is TRBV10-3, the J call TRBJ1-4; D uncertain. Germline CDR1 is ENHRY and CDR2 is SYGVKD. The CDR3 consists of 13 residues. V was trimmed by 11 bases and J by 0 bases, leaving 10 bases between them. CDR3 residues: CASSSATNEKLFF. The CDR3 region has the DNA TGTGCCTCCAGCAGCGCAACTAATGAAAAACTGTTTTTT.

The table lists this clonotype with many counts. This CDR3 is CATSPDSFPQPQHF. The DNA of the CDR3 is TGTGCCACCAGTCCCGACAGTTTCCCTCAGCCCCAGCATTTT. The chain recombines TRBV15 with TRBJ1-5, with a possible D match to TRBD1 (5 bases). The CDR3 is 14 amino acids. Trimming took 6 bases from V and 6 from J, leaving 15 bases between them. Germline assignment: CDR1 LNHNV and CDR2 YYDKDF (reference sequence). The full variable domain, in which reference TRBV15 and TRBJ1-5 provide the parts outside the CDR3, is DAMVIQNPRYQVTQFGKPVTLSCSQTLNHNVMYWYQQKSSQAPKLLFHYYDKDFNNEADTPDNFQSRRPNTSFCFLDIRSPGLGDTAMYLCATSPDSFPQPQHFGDGTRLSIL.